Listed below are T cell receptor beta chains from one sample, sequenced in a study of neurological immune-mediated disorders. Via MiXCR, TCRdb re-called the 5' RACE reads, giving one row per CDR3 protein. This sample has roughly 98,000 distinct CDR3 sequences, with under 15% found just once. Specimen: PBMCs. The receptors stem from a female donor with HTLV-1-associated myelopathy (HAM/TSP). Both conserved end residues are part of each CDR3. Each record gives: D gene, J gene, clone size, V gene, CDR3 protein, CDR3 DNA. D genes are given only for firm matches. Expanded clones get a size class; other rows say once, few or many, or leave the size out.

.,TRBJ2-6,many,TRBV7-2,CASSLERRHLPSGANVLTF,TGTGCCAGCAGCTTAGAAAGGCGGCACCTGCCCTCTGGGGCCAACGTCCTGACTTTC
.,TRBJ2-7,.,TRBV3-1,CASSLSWYEQYF,TGTGCCAGCAGCTTATCCTGGTACGAGCAGTACTTC
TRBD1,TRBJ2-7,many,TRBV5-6,CASSLVGTASYEQYF,TGTGCCAGCAGCTTGGTAGGGACAGCATCTTACGAGCAGTACTTC
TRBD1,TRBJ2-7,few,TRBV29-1,CSATGNSYEQYF,TGCAGCGCGACAGGGAACTCCTACGAGCAGTACTTC
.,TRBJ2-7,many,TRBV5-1,CASSLGQESSYEQYF,TGCGCCAGCAGCTTGGGACAGGAGAGTTCCTACGAGCAGTACTTC
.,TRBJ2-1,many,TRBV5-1,CASSLFLAKQQFF,TGCGCCAGCAGCTTGTTTCTAGCGAAACAGCAGTTCTTC
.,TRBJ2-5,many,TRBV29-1,CSVVRGVLRRETQYF,TGCAGCGTTGTCCGTGGGGTCCTCAGGCGGGAGACCCAGTACTTC
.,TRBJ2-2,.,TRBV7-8,CVSRQNTGELFF,TGTGTCAGCAGACAGAACACCGGGGAGCTGTTTTTT
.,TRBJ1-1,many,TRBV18,CASSPLEGVNTEAFF,TGTGCCAGCTCACCGTTAGAGGGAGTGAACACTGAAGCTTTCTTT
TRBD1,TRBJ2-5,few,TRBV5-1,CASSIRPGTDQETQYF,TGCGCCAGCAGCATCAGACCCGGGACAGATCAAGAGACCCAGTACTTC
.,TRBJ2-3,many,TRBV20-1,CSARVVSTDTQYF,TGCAGTGCTAGAGTGGTGAGCACAGATACGCAGTATTTT
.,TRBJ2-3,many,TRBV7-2,CASSFWSSTDTQYF,TGTGCCAGCAGCTTCTGGTCTAGCACAGATACGCAGTATTTT
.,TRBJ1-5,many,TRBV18,CASSDGQCWGQPQHF,TGTGCCAGCTCAGACGGACAGTGCTGGGGTCAGCCCCAGCATTTT
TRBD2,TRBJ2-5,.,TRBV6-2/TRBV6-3,CASSYSKLRGGLETQYF,TGTGCCAGCAGTTACTCGAAGTTGCGGGGGGGCTTGGAGACCCAGTACTTC
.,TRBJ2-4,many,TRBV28,CASRGQELAKNIQYF,TGTGCCAGCAGAGGGCAGGAACTAGCCAAAAACATTCAGTACTTC
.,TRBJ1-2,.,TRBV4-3,CTSSPPGTNTFWGYTF,TGCACCAGCAGCCCCCCCGGGACAAACACATTCTGGGGCTACACCTTC
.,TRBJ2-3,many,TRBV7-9,CASSLQGQADTQYF,TGTGCCAGCAGCTTACAGGGCCAGGCAGATACGCAGTATTTT
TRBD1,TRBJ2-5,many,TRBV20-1,CSATYNDRGGRETQYF,TGCAGTGCTACTTACAACGACAGGGGTGGTCGAGAGACCCAGTACTTC
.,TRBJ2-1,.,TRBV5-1,CASSLIGSSYNEQFF,TGCGCCAGCAGCTTAATCGGGAGCTCCTACAATGAGCAGTTCTTC
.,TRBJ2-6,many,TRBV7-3,CASSFGWPTGANVLTF,TGTGCCAGCAGCTTTGGTTGGCCCACTGGGGCCAACGTCCTGACTTTC
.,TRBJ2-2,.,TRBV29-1,CSVEYLPNTGELIF,TGCAGCGTTGAGTACCTTCCGAACACCGGGGAGCTGATTTTT
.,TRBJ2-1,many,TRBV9,CASSVEGAPSYNEQFF,TGTGCCAGCAGCGTAGAAGGTGCCCCCTCCTACAATGAGCAGTTCTTC
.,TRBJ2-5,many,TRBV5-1,CASSPDPGETQYF,TGCGCCAGCAGCCCAGACCCCGGGGAGACCCAGTACTTC
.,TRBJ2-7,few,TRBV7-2,CASSLGGMVYEQYF,TGTGCCAGCAGCTTAGGGGGCATGGTCTACGAGCAGTACTTC
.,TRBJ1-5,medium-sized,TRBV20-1,CSAPGRGSNQPQHF,TGCAGTGCTCCCGGCAGGGGCAGCAATCAGCCCCAGCATTTT
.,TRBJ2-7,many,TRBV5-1,CASSPGFAHEQYF,TGCGCCAGCAGCCCAGGCTTCGCTCACGAGCAGTACTTC